This T cell receptor beta chain was sequenced for a study of T-cell memory formation after mild COVID-19. At least ten counts were recorded for this clonotype. Germline V CDR1 and CDR2: SGDLS, YYNGEE. The CDR3 totals 11 residues. Losses at the gene ends were 3 bases for V and 14 bases for J; bases not matched to a gene: 7. After 5'RACE with constant-segment primers, TCR alpha and TCR beta cDNA libraries carrying sample barcodes and UMIs were obtained. One entry per CDR3 protein, called by TCRdb with MiXCR from the 5' RACE reads. This sample has about 360,000 distinct CDR3 sequences, with under 15% found just once.

The material sequenced was PBMCs or a T cell subset sorted from them (not recorded which). This TCR was sampled from a man younger than 30 who had mild COVID-19 (a few samples of this study predate the infection). Cell type and time point are not known. The chain couples TRBV9 to TRBJ1-2, with 7 bases matching TRBD1. CDR3 nucleotides: TGTGCCAGCAGCGCGGAGGGGGCGCTGACCTTC. Translating it yields CASSAEGALTF.